A selection of T cell receptor beta chains follows, all from one sample in a study of T cell responses to AZD1222 COVID-19 vaccine. Repertoires were generated with immunoSEQ multiplex PCR, while TCRdb's copy carries only in-frame clones and drops some. The sample has some 140,000 clones; roughly 93% are singletons. The sample in question was peripheral blood, obtained 28 days after the second AZD1222 dose. These receptors all come from an adult who received the AZD1222 COVID-19 vaccine. Both conserved end residues are part of each CDR3. Fields, in order: V gene, clone size, J gene, D gene, CDR3 DNA, CDR3 protein. The D gene is left open where the match is weak. Size is stated for part of the rows, as once, few or many counts, or as a class when the clone is expanded.

TRBV9	once	TRBJ2-3	.	TGTGCCAGCAGCGTAGCCTCGGATACGCAGTATTTT	CASSVASDTQYF
TRBV14	.	TRBJ1-3	.	TGTGCCAGCAGCCCAGGAAACACCATATATTTT	CASSPGNTIYF
TRBV5-1	.	TRBJ2-5	.	TGCGCCAGCAGCAACATACAGGGGGGGGAGACCCAGTACTTC	CASSNIQGGETQYF
TRBV3-1/TRBV3-2	.	TRBJ1-6	.	TGTGCCAGCAGCCAAGGTCAAGGGAGGGATTCACCCCTCCACTTT	CASSQGQGRDSPLHF
TRBV5-4	.	TRBJ2-1	.	TGTGCCAGCAGCTTGGCTCCAGGCGATGAGCAGTTCTTC	CASSLAPGDEQFF
TRBV19	.	TRBJ1-1	.	TGTGCCAGTAGTGCACCGGGGAACACTGAAGCTTTCTTT	CASSAPGNTEAFF
TRBV7-8	.	TRBJ1-2	.	TGTGCCAGCAGCTTAACTGCGAATTATGGCTACACCTTC	CASSLTANYGYTF
TRBV11-2	.	TRBJ1-6	.	TGTGCCAGCAGCTTACGTGGACAGACATATAATTCACCCCTCCACTTT	CASSLRGQTYNSPLHF
TRBV2	.	TRBJ2-5	.	TGTGCCAGCGGAAATAGTGAGGAGACCCAGTACTTC	CASGNSEETQYF
TRBV3-1/TRBV3-2	once	TRBJ1-2	.	TGTGCCAGCAGCCAAGGGGCGGACAGAGTCTATGGCTACACCTTC	CASSQGADRVYGYTF
TRBV7-3	.	TRBJ2-3	.	TGTGCCAGCAGCCCTTCCGGGCCGCCGAATAAGCATACGCAGTATTTT	CASSPSGPPNKHTQYF
TRBV10-3	.	TRBJ2-7	TRBD2	TGTGCCATCAGTCCCGGGACTAGAGAGGCCTACGAGCAGTACTTC	CAISPGTREAYEQYF
TRBV28	.	TRBJ1-5	.	TGTGCCAGCAATGCGGGAGGCGAGAGCAATCAGCCCCAGCATTTT	CASNAGGESNQPQHF
TRBV6-5	.	TRBJ1-2	TRBD1	TGTGCCACATTGAACCCGGGACAGGGCTCTGGCTACACCTTC	CATLNPGQGSGYTF
TRBV6-2/TRBV6-3	.	TRBJ2-3	.	TGTGCCAGCAGTTACGTGTCGGGCACAGATACGCAGTATTTT	CASSYVSGTDTQYF
TRBV6-1	.	TRBJ1-2	.	TGTGCCAGCAGTGGCCAGTCGGTCCCCAGGGCCTATGGCTACACCTTC	CASSGQSVPRAYGYTF
TRBV5-1	once	TRBJ1-4	.	TGCGCCAGCAGCCTGGGGGGGGCGCTGGGTGAAAAACTGTTTTTT	CASSLGGALGEKLFF
TRBV7-9	.	TRBJ1-1	.	TGTGCCAGCAGCTTATTGACCGGGGGCAGTGAAGCTTTCTTT	CASSLLTGGSEAFF
TRBV19	.	TRBJ1-5	.	TGTGCCAGTAGCCTTTTCGGTCGGGGATGGAACAATCAGCCCCAGCATTTT	CASSLFGRGWNNQPQHF
TRBV28	.	TRBJ1-2	.	TGTGCCAGCGCCGAGGGGCATGGCTACACCTTC	CASAEGHGYTF
TRBV27	.	TRBJ2-1	.	TGTGCCAGCAGTTCGGCTAGAGGGCCCAAATACAATGAGCAGTTCTTC	CASSSARGPKYNEQFF
TRBV28	.	TRBJ2-5	TRBD2	TGTGCCAGCAGTTTATTTGGTCTAGCGGGGGGATCCCCCCGGACCCAGTACTTC	CASSLFGLAGGSPRTQYF
TRBV1	.	TRBJ1-5	.	TGCACCACGAACTCCGGGACGGACGCGATTAGCAATCAGCCCCAGCATTTT	CTTNSGTDAISNQPQHF
TRBV11-2	.	TRBJ1-3	.	TGTGCCAGCAGCCTTCTCAGGGGACTCACTGGAAACACCATATATTTT	CASSLLRGLTGNTIYF
TRBV6-5	.	TRBJ1-6	.	TGTGCCAGCACGGCCGGCCCTTTTAATTCACCCCTCCACTTT	CASTAGPFNSPLHF
TRBV5-5	.	TRBJ2-5	TRBD2	TGTGCCAGCAGCGTTACCGGGACTAGGCTAGAGACCCAGTACTTC	CASSVTGTRLETQYF
TRBV3-1/TRBV3-2	once	TRBJ2-5	TRBD2	TGTGCCAGCGCGCGGTGGACTAGCGGGCGGCAAGAGACCCAGTACTTC	CASARWTSGRQETQYF
TRBV4-3	.	TRBJ2-3	.	TGCGCCAGCAGCAAAGGGGTAGCGCCGAGCACAGATACGCAGTATTTT	CASSKGVAPSTDTQYF
TRBV6-2/TRBV6-3	.	TRBJ1-5	TRBD1	TGTGCCAGCAGTTCGCTAGACGGGACAGGGGATTATTACCTTCAGCCCCAGCATTTT	CASSSLDGTGDYYLQPQHF
TRBV5-5	.	TRBJ2-7	.	TGTGCCAGCAGCTTAACCTACGAGCAGTACTTC	CASSLTYEQYF
TRBV14	.	TRBJ2-3	TRBD2	TGTGCCAGCAGCCTGACTAGCGGGGGGGCAGATACGCAGTATTTT	CASSLTSGGADTQYF
TRBV2	.	TRBJ1-2	TRBD1	TGTGCCAGCAGACAGGGGACCGGATACAACTATGGCTACACCTTC	CASRQGTGYNYGYTF
TRBV30	.	TRBJ1-6	.	TGTGCCTGGAGTAGAGAGAATTCACCCCTCCACTTT	CAWSRENSPLHF
TRBV2	once	TRBJ1-1	.	TGTGCCAGCAGTGAAGGGGGCGGGTACACTGAAGCTTTCTTT	CASSEGGGYTEAFF
TRBV19	.	TRBJ2-3	TRBD1	TGTGCCAGTACCCATCTTAACGGACAGGGGGACCCCACAGATACGCAGTATTTT	CASTHLNGQGDPTDTQYF
TRBV27	.	TRBJ1-1	.	TGTGCCAGCAGTTATCAGATAGGGACTGAAGCTTTCTTT	CASSYQIGTEAFF
TRBV3-1/TRBV3-2	.	TRBJ2-7	TRBD2	TGTGCCAGCAGCCCTCTACTAGCGGGCCCTCCCAAGCAGTACTTC	CASSPLLAGPPKQYF
TRBV11-3	.	TRBJ1-6	TRBD1	TGTGCCAGCAGCTTAGAGCAGGGGGCGGATAATTCACCCCTCCACTTT	CASSLEQGADNSPLHF
TRBV6-4	once	TRBJ1-1	.	TGTGCCAGCAGGGCCGGGATTGGGTCTGAAGCTTTCTTT	CASRAGIGSEAFF
TRBV5-1	.	TRBJ1-2	TRBD1	TGCGCCAGCAGCCGATACGGACAGGAGGTGGGCCATGGCTACACCTTC	CASSRYGQEVGHGYTF
TRBV2	.	TRBJ1-1	TRBD1	TGTGCCAGCAGTGACGGGACAGCAGAAGCTTTCTTT	CASSDGTAEAFF
TRBV27	few	TRBJ1-1	.	TGTGCCAGCAAGTCGGTGACAGAAAACACTGAAGCTTTCTTT	CASKSVTENTEAFF
TRBV14	.	TRBJ2-1	.	TGTGCCAGCAGCCAACCAGGGAGCTCCTACAATGAGCAGTTCTTC	CASSQPGSSYNEQFF
TRBV6-2/TRBV6-3	once	TRBJ2-2	.	TGTGCCAGCAGTTCGACAGTTTTGAACACCGGGGAGCTGTTTTTT	CASSSTVLNTGELFF
TRBV11-2	.	TRBJ2-7	.	TGTGCCAGCAACAACGGGGTCGAGCAGTACTTC	CASNNGVEQYF
TRBV4-1	.	TRBJ2-3	.	TGCGCCAGCAGCCAAGATTTCCCCCGGGGTAGTCAAGATACGCAGTATTTT	CASSQDFPRGSQDTQYF
TRBV12-3/TRBV12-4	.	TRBJ1-5	.	TGTGCCAGCAGTTTGGCTGGCGGGCAGCCCCAGCATTTT	CASSLAGGQPQHF
TRBV3-1/TRBV3-2	.	TRBJ1-6	.	TGTGCCAGCAGCCATGACAGTAGCTCCTATAATTCACCCCTCCACTTT	CASSHDSSSYNSPLHF
TRBV5-4	.	TRBJ2-3	TRBD2	TGTGCCAGCAGCTTGATCAGCGGGGGCACAGATACGCAGTATTTT	CASSLISGGTDTQYF
TRBV28	.	TRBJ2-2	TRBD2	TGTGCCAGCAGTTCGGGAGCGGGGGGGAACACCGGGGAGCTGTTTTTT	CASSSGAGGNTGELFF
TRBV7-2	.	TRBJ1-5	.	TGTGCCAGCAGCGCCAACGGGAGAGAGCCCCAGCATTTT	CASSANGREPQHF
TRBV30	.	TRBJ2-7	.	TGTGCCTGGAGTGTACAGGGTTACGAGCAGTACTTC	CAWSVQGYEQYF
TRBV6-6	.	TRBJ1-5	.	TGTGCCAGCAGTTACAGGCCAGAGACTAGCAATCAGCCCCAGCATTTT	CASSYRPETSNQPQHF
TRBV18	.	TRBJ1-3	TRBD1	TGTGCCAGCTCACCACCGGACAGGGCTGGAAACACCATATATTTT	CASSPPDRAGNTIYF
TRBV18	.	TRBJ2-3	TRBD2	TGTGCCAGCTCACGACTCAGCGGGGTCACAGATACGCAGTATTTT	CASSRLSGVTDTQYF
TRBV30	.	TRBJ1-4	TRBD1	TGTGCCTGGGGGACAGGGGGAACAACTAATGAAAAACTGTTTTTT	CAWGTGGTTNEKLFF
TRBV5-1	.	TRBJ2-3	.	TGCGCCAGCACCCCCCAGGGAACTGGAGATACGCAGTATTTT	CASTPQGTGDTQYF